Following are 26 T cell receptor beta chains from one sample sequenced in a study of cytomegalovirus exposure and HLA in healthy donors (dated by TCRdb to between 2016 and 2019). Libraries were built with the immunoSEQ multiplex PCR assay. Held by TCRdb, this immuneACCESS table contains in-frame sequences only and omits some clones. Under half of the omission traces to an unresolved V gene where checked; the cause of the rest is unknown. This sample comprises approximately 270,000 clones, about 86% of them detected only once. In total, the top ten clones hold 0.9% to 1.1% of the sample. The sequenced sample was PBMCs. The origin of the receptors is a woman aged 18-30 years in good health and CMV-seronegative.

The CDR3: CASTGRKGPNEQFF. CDR3 sequence (DNA): TGTGCCAGCACCGGGAGAAAGGGCCCCAATGAGCAGTTCTTC. This sequence joins TRBV6-1 and TRBJ2-1, with D perhaps matching TRBD2 (6 bases). The CDR3 sequence is 14 residues long. Trimming took 7 bases from V and 6 from J, leaving 16 bases between them. Germline V gives CDR1 MNHNS, CDR2 SASEGT.

Written as DNA, the CDR3 is TGCAGCGTTGCGATAGACAGGGGAGGCGAGCAGTACTTC. Translated, it gives CSVAIDRGGEQYF. This sequence joins TRBV29-1 and TRBJ2-7, with TRBD1 matching 8 bases. Germline CDR1 and CDR2: SQVTM and ANQGSEA. Trimming cost V 4 bases and J 6 bases; bases outside gene matches: 8. CDR3 size: 13 residues.

The chain carries TRBV5-1 and TRBJ1-2, with D possibly being TRBD1 (5 bases). The CDR3 runs 14 residues. Trimming left V 0 bases short and J 14 bases short, with 20 bases between. CDR1 SGHRS and CDR2 YFSETQ come from the germline V gene. CDR3 protein: CASSLETGLAQETF. DNA for the CDR3: TGCGCCAGCAGCTTGGAAACGGGACTCGCCCAGGAGACCTTC.

The chain carries TRBV6-5 and TRBJ2-7; weak D call: TRBD1 (6 bases). The CDR3 has 14 amino acids. Trimming took 9 bases from V and 0 from J, leaving 15 bases between them. Germline V lookup: CDR1 MNHEY, CDR2 SVGAGI. CDR3 region: CASRGTNSSYEQYF. For the CDR3, the DNA is TGTGCCAGTAGAGGGACAAACAGCTCCTACGAGCAGTACTTC.

The chain is built from TRBV5-1 and TRBJ1-4; a possible D gene is TRBD1 (5 bases). Trimming removed 4 bases at V and 8 bases at J, with 15 bases between. The CDR3 is 14 amino acids. Germline CDR1 is SGHRS and CDR2 is YFSETQ. The CDR3 coding sequence is TGCGCCAGCAGCGCTGGGGGAGGAGCGGAAAAACTGTTTTTT. As protein: CASSAGGGAEKLFF.

This chain joins TRBV6-4 and TRBJ1-1; no clear D gene. The CDR3 spans 17 residues. In germline, CDR1 is MRHNA, CDR2 SNTAGT. V was clipped by 6 bases and J by 0 bases, with 20 bases between them. The CDR3 loop is CASSHIDGDWLNTEAFF. The CDR3 nucleotides read TGTGCCAGCAGCCATATCGACGGGGATTGGTTGAACACTGAAGCTTTCTTT.

The rearrangement uses TRBV7-6 and TRBJ2-5; 8 positions match TRBD1. Germline CDR1 SGHVS, CDR2 FNYEAQ. The CDR3 loop spans 16 amino acids. With V trimmed by 0 bases and J by 10 bases, 13 bases remained unmatched. CDR3 nucleotides: TGTGCCAGCAGCTTAGCAACATTGACAGGGGTTTTGAACCAGTACTTC. This codes for CASSLATLTGVLNQYF.

Comments on this clone: The sample carries other DNA sequences with the same CDR3. J is TRBJ1-1 and V is TRBV18, with a tentative D call TRBD1 (5 bases). Germline CDR1 KGHSH, CDR2 LQKENI. CDR3 length: 14 residues. V was cut by 2 bases and J by 1 base, with 8 bases left in between. CDR3 in amino acids: CASSPSGGNTEAFF. In DNA form, the CDR3 reads TGTGCCAGCTCACCATCCGGGGGGAACACTGAAGCTTTCTTT.

CDR3 sequence (DNA): TGTGCCAGCATAGCACGAGCGGGGGGAGCCGGGGAGCTGTTTTTT. It specifies CASIARAGGAGELFF. The chain combines TRBV6-5 with TRBJ2-2, with 9 positions matching TRBD2. The CDR3 is made up of 15 amino acids. The trim removed 7 bases at V and 6 bases at J, leaving 9 bases unmatched. CDR1 is MNHEY, CDR2 SVGAGI, per germline.

CDR3 nucleotides: TGTGCCAGCAGTCGCGGGCCCGAAGTGGGAGAGACCCAGTACTTC. This encodes CASSRGPEVGETQYF. J is TRBJ2-5 and V is TRBV6-4; D is perhaps TRBD2 (5 bases). Germline V gives CDR1 MRHNA, CDR2 SNTAGT. This CDR3 is 15 amino acids long. The V gene lost 5 bases and the J gene lost 4 bases, with 17 bases spanning the gap.

V is TRBV6-5 and J is TRBJ2-1, with TRBD1 identical over 10 bases. Losses at the gene ends were 5 bases for V and 4 bases for J; bases not matched to a gene: 5. The CDR3 extends over 15 amino acids. CDR1 MNHEY and CDR2 SVGAGI come from the germline V gene. The CDR3 loop is CASSPRTGGYNEQFF. CDR3 DNA: TGTGCCAGCAGTCCCCGGACAGGGGGATACAATGAGCAGTTCTTC.

V and J are TRBV18 and TRBJ2-5, with 8 bases matching TRBD2. CDR3 length: 14 amino acids. Germline CDR1 KGHSH, CDR2 LQKENI. The V gene end was trimmed by 3 bases and the J gene end by 3 bases; junction bases not matched to a gene: 3. The CDR3 DNA is TGTGCCAGCTCACCGCCCGGGGGGGAAGAGACCCAGTACTTC. It specifies CASSPPGGEETQYF.

This clone was recorded a few times. The V call is TRBV10-3, the J call TRBJ1-4; 8 nucleotides match TRBD1. From germline, CDR1 is ENHRY and CDR2 SYGVKD. With 2 bases clipped from V and 0 bases from J, the junction kept 2 bases outside the gene matches. The CDR3 totals 16 residues. The CDR3 protein is CAISEHRGATNEKLFF. CDR3 DNA: TGTGCCATCAGTGAGCACAGGGGGGCAACTAATGAAAAACTGTTTTTT.

This chain connects TRBV4-3 to TRBJ2-7; TRBD1 might be the D (5 bases). This CDR3 is 16 amino acids long. Germline CDR1 reads LGHNA; CDR2 reads YSLEER. Trimming removed 0 bases at V and 3 bases at J, with 15 bases between. CDR3 nucleotide sequence: TGCGCCAGCAGCCAAGAAGGTCCAGGGCCCCACTACGAGCAGTACTTC. The encoded protein is CASSQEGPGPHYEQYF.

The chain employs TRBV14 and TRBJ1-1, with unresolved D. The CDR3 loop spans 16 amino acids. Germline V gene data show CDR1 as SGHDN and CDR2 as FVKESK. Trimming cost V 2 bases and J 1 base, with 14 bases left between them. CDR3 DNA: TGTGCCAGCAGCCAACTATGGGTAAGCGCGAACACTGAAGCTTTCTTT. Translation: CASSQLWVSANTEAFF.

The genes are TRBV6-1 and TRBJ2-7; possible D gene TRBD1, 6 bases. The germline V gene has CDR1 MNHNS and CDR2 SASEGT. The CDR3 is 12 residues long. The V and J ends lost 7 bases and 5 bases respectively, with 12 bases between them. The CDR3 protein is CASNQGSNEQYF. CDR3 DNA sequence: TGTGCCAGCAACCAGGGGTCCAACGAGCAGTACTTC.

This clone was detected only once. This sequence joins TRBV29-1 and TRBJ2-7; D ambiguous. This CDR3 has 15 residues. Germline CDR1 SQVTM, CDR2 ANQGSEA. Deletions cut 5 bases from V and 1 base from J, with 18 bases between. This CDR3 reads CSVRREELWSYEQYF. CDR3 bases: TGCAGCGTTAGGCGAGAGGAACTATGGTCCTACGAGCAGTACTTC.

This clone was found a few times. The chain has TRBV7-9 and TRBJ2-7, with 7 bases identical to TRBD1. Germline assignment: CDR1 SEHNR and CDR2 FQNEAQ (reference sequence). Germline trimming cut 3 bases from V and 7 bases from J; bases unmatched to any gene: 3. The CDR3 spans 12 residues. The chain's CDR3 is CASSFVTGEQYF. The CDR3 region has the DNA TGTGCCAGCAGCTTCGTGACAGGGGAGCAGTACTTC.

The chain's CDR3 is CASSQQGFETQYF. DNA for the CDR3: TGTGCCAGCAGCCAGCAGGGCTTTGAGACCCAGTACTTC. The chain has TRBV7-3 and TRBJ2-5; tentatively, D is TRBD1 (5 bases). This CDR3 contains 13 residues. Looked up from germline, CDR1 is SGHTA and CDR2 is FQGTGA. Deletions cut 5 bases from V and 5 bases from J, with 12 bases between.

In its sample, this clone was seen a few times. J is TRBJ2-2 and V is TRBV28, with 9 bases fitting TRBD1. After removal of 6 bases from V and 7 bases from J, the junction contained 3 bases not matched to a gene. CDR1 and CDR2 (germline): MDHEN, SYDVKM. The CDR3 has 13 amino acids. DNA for the CDR3: TGTGCCAGCAGGGGACAGGGTGACGGGGAGCTGTTTTTT. It specifies CASRGQGDGELFF.

The CDR3 DNA sequence: TGCGCCAGCAGCCCCGAGGCTCGTAATGAAAAACTGTTTTTT. Its translation is CASSPEARNEKLFF. The chain combines TRBV4-1 with TRBJ1-4; no clear D gene. This CDR3 spans 14 amino acids. Germline lookup yields CDR1 MGHRA and CDR2 YSYEKL. V was cut by 4 bases and J by 4 bases, with 10 bases left in between.

The chain is built from TRBV11-2 and TRBJ2-3; 12 nucleotides align to TRBD2. CDR3 size: 17 residues. Trimming at V came to 1 base and at J to 6 bases, leaving 8 bases not matched to a gene. The germline V gene has CDR1 SGHAT and CDR2 FQNNGV. The CDR3 loop reads CASSLGTSGTPGDTQYF. CDR3 nucleotide sequence: TGTGCCAGCAGCTTAGGGACTAGCGGGACGCCGGGGGATACGCAGTATTTT.

This CDR3 reads CSVAAGVGEQYF. Here the CDR3 DNA reads TGCAGCGTTGCTGCGGGAGTCGGCGAGCAGTACTTC. The chain carries TRBV29-1 and TRBJ2-7; TRBD2 matches 7 bases. Trimming removed 4 bases from V and 6 bases from J; junction bases left unmatched: 6. CDR3 length: 12 amino acids. CDR1 and CDR2 (germline): SQVTM, ANQGSEA.

This clone was observed a few times. V is TRBV9 and J is TRBJ1-1; no firm D call. From germline, CDR1 is SGDLS and CDR2 YYNGEE. Trimming left V 0 bases short and J 5 bases short, with 14 bases between. CDR3 length equals 15 residues. Here the CDR3 reads CASSVEPLVGTEAFF. CDR3 sequence (DNA): TGTGCCAGCAGCGTAGAGCCTCTCGTCGGGACTGAAGCTTTCTTT.

This chain links TRBV6-5 with TRBJ2-4, with TRBD1 as a possible D gene (6 bases). The CDR3 has 14 residues. V was trimmed by 6 bases and J by 6 bases, leaving 15 bases between them. Looked up from germline, CDR1 is MNHEY and CDR2 is SVGAGI. The CDR3: CASSHGQTGNIQYF. DNA of the CDR3: TGTGCCAGCAGCCATGGACAGACTGGAAACATTCAGTACTTC.

In this sample, this clone turned up once. V is TRBV15 and J is TRBJ1-3; weak D call: TRBD1 (6 bases). The V gene's germline CDR1 is LNHNV and CDR2 YYDKDF (reference sequence). The V end lost 5 bases, the J end lost 6 bases, and 8 bases lay between the germline ends. This CDR3 comprises 12 residues. CDR3 residues: CATSDRSNTIYF. The CDR3 DNA follows: TGTGCCACCAGCGACAGGTCAAACACCATATATTTT.